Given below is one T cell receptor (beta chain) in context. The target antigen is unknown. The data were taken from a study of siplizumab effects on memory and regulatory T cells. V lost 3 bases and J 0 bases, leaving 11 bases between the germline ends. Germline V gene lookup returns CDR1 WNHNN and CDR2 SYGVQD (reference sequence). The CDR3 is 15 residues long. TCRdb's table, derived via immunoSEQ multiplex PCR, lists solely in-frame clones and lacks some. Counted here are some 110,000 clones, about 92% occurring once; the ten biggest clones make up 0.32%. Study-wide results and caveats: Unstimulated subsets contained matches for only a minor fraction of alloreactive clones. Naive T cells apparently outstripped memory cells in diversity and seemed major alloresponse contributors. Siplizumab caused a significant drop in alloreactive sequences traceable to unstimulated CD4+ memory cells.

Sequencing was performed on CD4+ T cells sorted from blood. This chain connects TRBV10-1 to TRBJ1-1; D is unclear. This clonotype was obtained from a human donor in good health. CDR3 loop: CASSELSGMNTEAFF. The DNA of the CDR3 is TGCGCCAGCAGTGAACTTTCTGGAATGAACACTGAAGCTTTCTTT.